These T cell receptor beta chains were read from a single sample in a study of vaccination effects on CD4 cells after COVID-19. Sequenced by immunoSEQ multiplex PCR; TCRdb stores in-frame clones only, minus some. The sample has tens of thousands of clones; around four fifths are singletons. These TCRs are of unknown antigen specificity. Specimen: CD4+ T cells from PBMCs cultured with SARS-CoV-2 spike peptides, collected after COVID-19 vaccination. These receptors originate from a human donor who received a COVID-19 vaccine. CDR3s include the opening cysteine and the closing phenylalanine or tryptophan. D genes are given only for firm matches. The size of a clone is reported for some rows only, either as once, few or many, or as a class for expanded clones.

j_gene,len,d_gene,v_gene,abundance,CDR3aa,CDR3nt
TRBJ2-1,14,-,TRBV27,-,CASSLTSSYNEQFF,TGTGCCAGCAGTTTAACTAGTTCTTACAATGAGCAGTTCTTC
TRBJ2-7,13,-,TRBV6-5,-,CASTMAGAYEQYF,TGTGCCAGCACCATGGCCGGGGCGTACGAGCAGTACTTC
TRBJ1-3,14,TRBD1,TRBV5-4,-,CASSSDRAGNTIYF,TGTGCCAGCAGCTCGGACAGGGCTGGAAACACCATATATTTT
TRBJ2-5,12,-,TRBV2,once,CASGRDQETQYF,TGTGCCAGCGGTAGGGATCAAGAGACCCAGTACTTC
TRBJ2-5,17,TRBD2,TRBV9,-,CASSPGASSGRLETQYF,TGTGCCAGCAGCCCAGGGGCGTCTAGCGGGAGGTTGGAGACCCAGTACTTC
TRBJ1-1,16,-,TRBV2,-,CASSIFKRLRNTEAFF,TGTGCCAGCAGCATCTTCAAACGGTTGCGGAACACTGAAGCTTTCTTT
TRBJ2-1,14,TRBD1,TRBV18,-,CASSPGQGFDEQFF,TGTGCCAGCTCACCGGGACAGGGCTTCGATGAGCAGTTCTTC
TRBJ2-7,19,TRBD2,TRBV6-4,-,CASNTRTGLAGGPVYEQYF,TGTGCCAGCAATACTCGAACGGGACTAGCGGGAGGGCCGGTCTACGAGCAGTACTTC
TRBJ2-2,13,-,TRBV3-1/TRBV3-2,-,CASSQDGGGELFF,TGTGCCAGCAGCCAAGATGGGGGCGGGGAGCTGTTTTTT
TRBJ2-3,13,-,TRBV9,-,CASTTGGADTQYF,TGTGCCAGCACCACTGGAGGGGCAGATACGCAGTATTTT
TRBJ1-5,12,-,TRBV10-1,few,CASSESSQPQHF,TGCGCCAGCAGTGAGTCGTCTCAGCCCCAGCATTTT
TRBJ1-2,16,-,TRBV4-1,few,CASSQASRGANYGYTF,TGCGCCAGCAGCCAAGCTTCGCGGGGAGCTAACTATGGCTACACCTTC
TRBJ1-4,14,TRBD1,TRBV20-1,-,CSASPGQLNEKLFF,TGCAGTGCTAGTCCGGGACAGTTAAATGAAAAACTGTTTTTT
TRBJ2-3,14,-,TRBV10-1,-,CASSEGLITDTQYF,TGCGCCAGCAGCGAGGGATTGATCACAGATACGCAGTATTTT
TRBJ1-2,14,TRBD1,TRBV5-4,-,CASSAGQGRGGYTF,TGTGCCAGCAGCGCCGGACAGGGGCGGGGCGGCTACACCTTC
TRBJ2-2,18,TRBD2,TRBV18,-,CASSPFISLADNTGELFF,TGTGCCAGCTCACCTTTTATATCCCTAGCGGATAACACCGGGGAGCTGTTTTTT
TRBJ1-2,15,TRBD1,TRBV5-1,few,CASGTGQAINYGYTF,TGCGCCAGCGGGACAGGACAGGCTATTAACTATGGCTACACCTTC
TRBJ1-1,13,TRBD1,TRBV25-1,-,CASSQLQGTEAFF,TGTGCCAGCAGTCAATTACAGGGGACTGAAGCTTTCTTT
TRBJ1-6,15,-,TRBV27,-,CASTQTANYNSPLHF,TGTGCCAGCACTCAGACTGCCAACTATAATTCACCCCTCCACTTT
TRBJ2-7,12,-,TRBV5-1,-,CASSPDGYEQYF,TGCGCCAGCAGCCCGGACGGGTACGAGCAGTACTTC
TRBJ2-1,15,TRBD2,TRBV11-3,-,CASSLSAGGGIEQFF,TGTGCCAGCAGCTTATCAGCGGGAGGTGGGATTGAGCAGTTCTTC
TRBJ1-3,17,TRBD1,TRBV6-1,once,CASSEGRDRARRGTIYF,TGTGCCAGCAGTGAAGGGAGGGACAGGGCCCGGCGGGGGACCATATATTTT
TRBJ2-1,14,-,TRBV11-2,-,CASSLAGTYNEQFF,TGTGCCAGCAGCTTAGCAGGGACCTACAATGAGCAGTTCTTC
TRBJ2-3,18,TRBD1,TRBV27,-,CASSLQPPAGTGLGTQYF,TGTGCCAGCAGTTTACAGCCTCCCGCCGGGACAGGGTTGGGTACGCAGTATTTT
TRBJ2-7,13,TRBD1,TRBV29-1,-,CSCTGTGIYEQYF,TGCAGCTGCACCGGGACAGGGATCTACGAGCAGTACTTC
TRBJ1-1,14,-,TRBV11-2,few,CASSRDTRNTEAFF,TGTGCCAGCAGCCGGGACACTAGGAACACTGAAGCTTTCTTT
TRBJ1-1,14,-,TRBV10-2,-,CASRPRARATEAFF,TGCGCCAGCAGGCCCAGGGCCCGGGCCACTGAAGCTTTCTTT
TRBJ2-2,17,TRBD1,TRBV5-4,-,CASSLGLQGSINGELFF,TGTGCCAGCAGCTTGGGATTACAGGGGAGTATTAACGGGGAGCTGTTTTTT